The TCR beta chain under discussion was sequenced for a study of CD8+ T cells in alopecia areata. The sample's treatment: oral pan-JAK inhibitor, 5-10 mg twice daily. Sampling of alopecia areata patients yielded lesional scalp punch biopsies as well as peripheral blood. RNA, once extracted, was reverse transcribed into cDNA for use as the sequencing template. Sequencing used immunoSEQ multiplex PCR; TCRdb keeps in-frame clones, though not all of them. Among about 150,000 clones listed, under 70% were seen once. Study-level results: Relative to mice, TCR sharing across patients was less clear, a difference possibly HLA-related. Amid tofacitinib therapy, many expanded lesional clones stayed present in scalp and blood. Normal scalp had lower clonality than lesional scalp, with alopecia totalis/universalis lesions showing this most strongly.

Concerning this clone: What it recognizes is unknown.

This TCR derives from a human donor with alopecia areata. Source: CD4+ T cells sorted from blood, taken at week 4, from a patient treated with tofacitinib.

The CDR3 region is CASSASGGNTGELFF. The CDR3 DNA reads TGTGCCAGCAGTGCTAGCGGGGGGAACACCGGGGAGCTGTTTTTT. The rearrangement uses TRBV6-1 and TRBJ2-2, with 10 bases identical to TRBD2. J lost 1 base, V lost 4 bases, and 0 bases had no gene match. There are 15 residues in the CDR3. Germline V gene sequence: CDR1 MNHNS, CDR2 SASEGT.